Described below is a single TCR beta chain sequence and its context. As yet, its antigen is unknown. This specimen comes from a study of a mutant IDH1 vaccine in newly diagnosed glioma. Across the study: Patients began vaccination 4-6 weeks after radiotherapy alone, or with temozolomide cycles. Every participant had undergone radiotherapy, temozolomide, or both before, and most underwent both. Among treated patients, roughly 62% were male and around 40% female, and mean age was 40.4 years. Study-wide findings and caveats: The vaccine induced immune responses, and these occurred in about 93% of patients.

Profiling relied on immunoSEQ multiplex PCR, and the TCRdb table lists in-frame clones only, not all of them. The table lists some 130,000 clones, around three quarters of them singletons. As to time point: week 11, during vaccination. Mutant IDH1 20-mer peptide, at 300 ug, made up each vaccine dose, with topical imiquimod. The receptor was derived from a middle-aged man with glioma. Sequencing was performed on PBMCs, taken from a glioma patient whose treatment included an IDH1 peptide vaccine.

The CDR3 sequence: CASSPRAGRQETQYF. CDR3 bases: TGTGCCAGCAGCCCCCGAGCGGGGCGCCAAGAGACCCAGTACTTC. The J gene is TRBJ2-5, the V gene TRBV7-2, with 7 bases matching TRBD2. Per germline, CDR1 SGHTA and CDR2 FQGNSA. This CDR3 is built from 15 residues. The J segment lost 1 base and the V segment lost 5 bases, leaving 7 bases of the junction unmatched.